This T cell receptor beta chain was sequenced in a study of T cell repertoires in cytomegalovirus infection. As concerns this clonotype: Its target is not known.

TCRdb re-analysed the reads in MiXCR, keeping a single row per CDR3 protein. Among approximately 770,000 distinct CDR3 sequences listed, 29% were seen once. Germline V gene data show CDR1 as SGHTA and CDR2 as FQGTGA. The CDR3 is 16 amino acids. Trimming removed 1 base from V and 2 bases from J; junction bases left unmatched: 6. The source of this sequence is a human donor in good health (CMV status not recorded). Some clones in this sample may be carry-over from other donors' samples. The chain uses TRBV7-3 and TRBJ2-3, with TRBD2 identical over 7 bases. Material: cultured CD8+ T cells from PBMCs, obtained from culture after CMV antigen stimulation. The CDR3 coding sequence is TGTGCCAGCAGCTTAAGCGGGGGACCTTACACAGATACGCAGTATTTT. Translating it yields CASSLSGGPYTDTQYF.